The 6 T cell receptor beta chains given below trace back to one sample, sequenced in a study of CD8+CD57+ T cells in acquired aplastic anemia (dated by TCRdb to 2016 to 2019). The sequencer listed for this sample is Illumina HiSeq 2000. Genomic DNA was used as template for profiling of TCR beta VDJ combinations and CDR3 sequences. TCRdb redid the processing of the public reads, applying fastp at Q25 and MiXCR, and retained in-frame beta chains. Under each unique CDR3 protein, matching rows form one entry showing the most common genes and DNA. This sample gives 75,000 to 90,000 distinct CDR3 sequences in total; about half of them show up just once. Clones ranked in the top ten supply roughly 70% of the sample. Source material: sorted CD4+, CD8+, or CD8+CD57+ T cells (not recorded which) from PBMCs. The origin of the receptors is a human donor in good health, serving as a control.

This chain links TRBV9 with TRBJ1-1; D is unclear. Trimming shortened V by 2 bases and J by 2 bases, and 10 bases separated the two germline ends. Germline V gives CDR1 SGDLS, CDR2 YYNGEE. The CDR3 runs 14 residues. CDR3 in DNA: TGTGCCAGCAGCGTGCCCGAGGGAAACACTGAAGCTTTCTTT. Protein sequence: CASSVPEGNTEAFF.

This clonotype was seen only a few times. The gene calls are TRBV5-1 and TRBJ2-2, with no clear D. Trimming took off 0 bases at V and 9 bases at J, with 3 bases between the two ends. This CDR3 has 11 amino acids. CDR1 and CDR2 from the germline V gene are SGHRS and YFSETQ. The CDR3 is CASSLGRELFF. CDR3 nucleotides: TGCGCCAGCAGCTTGGGTAGGGAGCTGTTTTTT. Drawing the rest from reference TRBV5-1 and TRBJ2-2, the complete variable domain is KAGVTQTPRYLIKTRGQQVTLSCSPISGHRSVSWYQQTPGQGLQFLFEYFSETQRNKGNFPGRFSGRQFSNSRSEMNVSTLELGDSALYLCASSLGRELFFGEGSRLTVL.

This clonotype was observed at least ten times. The V gene is TRBV2, the J gene TRBJ2-7; D unclear. Germline V CDR1 and CDR2: SNHLY, FYNNEI. This CDR3 has 13 residues. Trimming stripped 6 bases from V and 3 bases from J, with 12 bases between. The CDR3 region has the DNA TGTGCCAGCAGAGGCTCGCAGTACTACGAGCAGTACTTC. Amino acids: CASRGSQYYEQYF.

The V call is TRBV20-1, the J call TRBJ2-1; 10 bases are a match to TRBD2. The CDR3 spans 16 residues. The ends lost 0 bases at V and 10 bases at J; junction bases unmatched: 12. Germline loops: CDR1 DFQATT, CDR2 SNEGSKA (reference sequence). The CDR3 spells CSARDGAGGSLGEQFF. The CDR3 DNA reads TGCAGTGCTAGAGACGGAGCGGGGGGGAGCCTCGGGGAGCAGTTCTTC.

The chain employs TRBV2 and TRBJ2-1; D unresolved. Per germline, CDR1 SNHLY and CDR2 FYNNEI. The CDR3 extends over 12 amino acids. V lost 4 bases to trimming and J lost 8 bases, with 9 bases between them. Here the CDR3 reads CASSGKAHEQFF. Written as DNA, the CDR3 is TGTGCCAGCAGTGGGAAAGCCCATGAGCAGTTCTTC.

The sample holds a few counts of this clonotype. The chain is built from TRBV12-5 and TRBJ1-5; 8 nucleotides align to TRBD1. Germline CDR1 is LGHNT and CDR2 is FRNRAP. The CDR3 is 15 residues long. V was clipped by 1 base and J by 10 bases; unmatched bases: 9. CDR3 sequence (DNA): TGTGCTAGTGGTTTGGAGAAAGGACAGGGCGGCCCCCAGCATTTT. It encodes CASGLEKGQGGPQHF.